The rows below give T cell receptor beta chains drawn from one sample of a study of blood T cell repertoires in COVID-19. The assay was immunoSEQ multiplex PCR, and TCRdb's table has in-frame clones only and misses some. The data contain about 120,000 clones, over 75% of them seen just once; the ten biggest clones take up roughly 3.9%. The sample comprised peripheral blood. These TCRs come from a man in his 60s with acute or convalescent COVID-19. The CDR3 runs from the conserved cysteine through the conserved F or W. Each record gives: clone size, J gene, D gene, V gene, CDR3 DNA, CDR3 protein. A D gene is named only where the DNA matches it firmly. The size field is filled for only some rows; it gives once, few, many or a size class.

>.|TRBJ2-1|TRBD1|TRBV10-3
TGTGCCACCCTAACGGACAGGTACAATGAGCAGTTCTTC
CATLTDRYNEQFF
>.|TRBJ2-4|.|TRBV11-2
TGTGCCAGCAGCTTAGATCCTGCGAAACTAGCCAAAAACATTCAGTACTTC
CASSLDPAKLAKNIQYF
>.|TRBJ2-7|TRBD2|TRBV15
TGTGCCACCAGCAGAGATTCGGCGGGGGCCTACGAGCAGTACTTC
CATSRDSAGAYEQYF
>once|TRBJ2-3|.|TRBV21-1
TGTGCCAGCCCAAAGGGGGTTGATGGCGGGAGGGGCACAGATACGCAGTATTTT
CASPKGVDGGRGTDTQYF
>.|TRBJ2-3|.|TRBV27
TGTGCCAGCAGCCCGGTCCGGGGAGATACGCAGTATTTT
CASSPVRGDTQYF
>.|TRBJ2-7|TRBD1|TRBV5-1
TGCGCCAGCAGTCCAGGGGGCGACGAGCAGTACTTC
CASSPGGDEQYF
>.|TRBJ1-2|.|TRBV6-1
TGTGCCAGCAGTGACCTGAAGGGGGTCCGCTACACCTTC
CASSDLKGVRYTF
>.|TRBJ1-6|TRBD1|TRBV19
TGTGCCAGTAGGGGGGACAGAAGTTCACCCCTCCACTTT
CASRGDRSSPLHF
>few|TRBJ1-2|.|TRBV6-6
TGTGCCAGCAGTTTAGAGGGCGACTATGGCTACACCTTC
CASSLEGDYGYTF
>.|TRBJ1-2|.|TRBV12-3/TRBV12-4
TGTGCCAGCAGCCGACTTAAGCGGAATGGCTACACCTTC
CASSRLKRNGYTF
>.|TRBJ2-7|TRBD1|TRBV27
TGTGCCAGCAGTCGGGACAGATCATGGGAGCAGTACTTC
CASSRDRSWEQYF
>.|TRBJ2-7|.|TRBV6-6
TGTGCCAGCAGTTACTCGCAGGCCGAGCAGTACTTC
CASSYSQAEQYF
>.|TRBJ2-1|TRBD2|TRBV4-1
TGCGCCAGCAGCCAAACTACTAGCGGGAGGGCCAATGAGCAGTTCTTC
CASSQTTSGRANEQFF
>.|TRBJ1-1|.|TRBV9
TGTGCCAGCAGCGAGTCCGGGACTGGAGCGACTTTCTTT
CASSESGTGATFF
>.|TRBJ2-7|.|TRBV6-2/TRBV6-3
TGTGCCAGCAGTTACCAGGGATCCGAGCAGTACTTC
CASSYQGSEQYF
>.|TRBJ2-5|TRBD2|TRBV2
TGTGCCAGCAGGAAAGCACTAGCGGGTACAGAGACCCAGTACTTC
CASRKALAGTETQYF
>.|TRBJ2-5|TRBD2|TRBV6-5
TGTGCCAGCAGTTCGTCCCGGACTAGCAGTTCAGAGACCCAGTACTTC
CASSSSRTSSSETQYF
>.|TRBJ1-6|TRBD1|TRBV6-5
TGTGCCAGCAGTCTCCGACAGGGGCGATCACCCCTCCACTTT
CASSLRQGRSPLHF
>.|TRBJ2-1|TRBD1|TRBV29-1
TGCAGCGTAGATAATGACAGGGGGGGCTACAATGAGCAGTTCTTC
CSVDNDRGGYNEQFF
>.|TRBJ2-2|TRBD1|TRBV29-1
TGCAGCGTTACAGGGGGAACCGGGGAGCTGTTTTTT
CSVTGGTGELFF
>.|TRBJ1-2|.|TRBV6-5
TGTGCCAGTTTCAGGGTAGCTAACTATGGCTACACCTTC
CASFRVANYGYTF
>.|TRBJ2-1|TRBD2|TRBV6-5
TGTGCCAGCAGTTCCTTAGCGGGGTCCTACAATGAGCAGTTCTTC
CASSSLAGSYNEQFF
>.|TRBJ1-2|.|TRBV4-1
TGCGCCAGCAGCCAATCAGGTGTGGATGGCTACACCTTC
CASSQSGVDGYTF
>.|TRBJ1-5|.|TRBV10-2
TGCGCCAGCAGCGCGACCGGGGGAGTGGGCAATCAGCCCCAGCATTTT
CASSATGGVGNQPQHF
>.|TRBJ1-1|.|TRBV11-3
TGTGCCAGCAGCTTGGGCAGGTTCACTGAAGCTTTCTTT
CASSLGRFTEAFF
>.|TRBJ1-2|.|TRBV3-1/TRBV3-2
TGTGCCAGCAGCCCCACGGGGAACTATGGCTACACCTTC
CASSPTGNYGYTF
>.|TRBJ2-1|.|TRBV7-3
TGTGCCAGCAGCTTAAGAGTCGAGCTCAATGAGCAGTTCTTC
CASSLRVELNEQFF
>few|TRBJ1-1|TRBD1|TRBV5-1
TGCGCCAGCAGCTTGACTACAGGGGGCAATGGCGCTGAAGCTTTCTTT
CASSLTTGGNGAEAFF
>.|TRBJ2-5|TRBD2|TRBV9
TGTGCCAGCGGGGCGGGAGGGCTTCAAGAGACCCAGTACTTC
CASGAGGLQETQYF
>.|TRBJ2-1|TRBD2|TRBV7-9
TGTGCCAGCAGCTTACCTAGCGGGAGGAACTACAATGAGCAGTTCTTC
CASSLPSGRNYNEQFF
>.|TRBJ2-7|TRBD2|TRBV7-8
TGTGCCAGCAGCGGGGTGGGCGGGCTAGCGGGAGAGTCTGGCTACGAGCAGTACTTC
CASSGVGGLAGESGYEQYF
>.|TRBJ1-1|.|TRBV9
TGTGCCAGCAGCGTAGGGGGAGTCCAGAACACTGAAGCTTTCTTT
CASSVGGVQNTEAFF
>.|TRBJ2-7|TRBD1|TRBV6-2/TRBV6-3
TGTGCCAGCAGCCTTCGGACAGGGGGACCCTACGAGCAGTACTTC
CASSLRTGGPYEQYF
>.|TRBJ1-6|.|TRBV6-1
TGTGCCAGCAGTGAAGTACAGGAATGGATTAGTAATTCACCCCTCCACTTT
CASSEVQEWISNSPLHF
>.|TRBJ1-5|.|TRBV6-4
TGTGCCAGCAGTGCGCAGCTAGATCAGCCCCAGCATTTT
CASSAQLDQPQHF
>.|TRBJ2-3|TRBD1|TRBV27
TGTGCCAGCAGTTCCCTTACCGGGACAGGGATTACAGATACGCAGTATTTT
CASSSLTGTGITDTQYF
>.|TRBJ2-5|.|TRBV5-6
TGTGCCAGCAGCCGACAGGCCCAAGAGACCCAGTACTTC
CASSRQAQETQYF
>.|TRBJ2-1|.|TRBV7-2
TGTGCCAGCAGCCCTTCGAGCTCCTACAATGAGCAGTTCTTC
CASSPSSSYNEQFF
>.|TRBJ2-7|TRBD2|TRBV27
TGTGCCAGCAGCCGGACTAGCGGCCCTACCTACGAGCAGTACTTC
CASSRTSGPTYEQYF
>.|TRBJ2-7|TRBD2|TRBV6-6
TGTGCCAGCAGTTACGACGGGGGGAACGAGCAGTACTTC
CASSYDGGNEQYF
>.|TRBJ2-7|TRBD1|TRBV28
TGTGCCAGCGGGACAGCCTCCTCGATCTACGAGCAGTACTTC
CASGTASSIYEQYF
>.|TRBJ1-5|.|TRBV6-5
TGTGCCGCTGGTGCGGGGGGGGATCAGCCCCAGCATTTT
CAAGAGGDQPQHF
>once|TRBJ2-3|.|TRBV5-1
TGCGCCAGCAGCTTGTCGGGAGCCGGAGATACGCAGTATTTT
CASSLSGAGDTQYF
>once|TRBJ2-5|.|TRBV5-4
TGTGCCAGCAGCTTGGGGGGCAAACAAGAGACCCAGTACTTC
CASSLGGKQETQYF
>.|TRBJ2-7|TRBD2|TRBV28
TGTGCCAGCAGACCCTCGGGGGGTTCCTACGAGCAGTACTTC
CASRPSGGSYEQYF
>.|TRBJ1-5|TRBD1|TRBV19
TGTGCCAGTAGTATAGGACAGGGGTGGGGGAATCAGCCCCAGCATTTT
CASSIGQGWGNQPQHF
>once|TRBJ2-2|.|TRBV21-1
TGTGCCAGCAGCAAAGAATCAACCGGGGAGCTGTTTTTT
CASSKESTGELFF
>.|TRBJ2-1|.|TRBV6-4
TGTGCCAGCAGTGACTCAGGGGGGGCCGGTGAGCAGTTCTTC
CASSDSGGAGEQFF
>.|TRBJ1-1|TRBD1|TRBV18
TGTGCCAGTTCCTCGTCGACAGGGACGAACACTGAAGCTTTCTTT
CASSSSTGTNTEAFF
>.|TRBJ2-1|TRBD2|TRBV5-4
TGTGCCAGCAGCCGCTGGACTAGCGGTAGCTCCTACAATGAGCAGTTCTTC
CASSRWTSGSSYNEQFF
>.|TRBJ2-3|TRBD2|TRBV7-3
TGTGCCAGCAGCCGTGGATCGGGACTATTCACAGATACGCAGTATTTT
CASSRGSGLFTDTQYF
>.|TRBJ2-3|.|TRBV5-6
TGTGCCAGCAGCTCAACGGGGGGCACAGATACGCAGTATTTT
CASSSTGGTDTQYF
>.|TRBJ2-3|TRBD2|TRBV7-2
TGTGCCAGCAGCTTAGAGGTGGCTAGCGGTCTGGATACGCAGTATTTT
CASSLEVASGLDTQYF